This T cell receptor beta chain was recovered during a study of cytomegalovirus exposure and HLA in healthy donors. The PCR ran on 60 Vbeta and 13 Jbeta primers. The repertoire was sequenced with immunoSEQ multiplex PCR; TCRdb's copy has only in-frame clones and lacks some. The sample includes 80,000 to 100,000 clones, around 80% of them seen just once. Donors counted as nominally healthy when sampled, yet unrecorded immune exposures were likely. The trim removed 3 bases at V and 5 bases at J, leaving 9 bases unmatched. The CDR3 sequence is 16 residues long. Germline values: CDR1 KGHSH, CDR2 LQKENI. A word on this clone: What it binds is unknown.

Findings of the study overall: In a later analysis, HLA-associated beta chains showed higher expansion and lower generation probabilities than comparable chains. Rare TCR sequences dominated, though some public TCRs recurred in many donors. As a later analysis showed, a missense DCLRE1C variant was linked to trimming of TCR beta V- and J-genes.

Sequenced material: PBMCs. The gene calls are TRBV18 and TRBJ1-5; TRBD1 matches 8 bases. The TCR comes from a male donor in good health and CMV-seropositive. The DNA of the CDR3 is TGTGCCAGCTCACCTTTGGACAGGGCCAACGATCAGCCCCAGCATTTT. Encoded protein: CASSPLDRANDQPQHF.